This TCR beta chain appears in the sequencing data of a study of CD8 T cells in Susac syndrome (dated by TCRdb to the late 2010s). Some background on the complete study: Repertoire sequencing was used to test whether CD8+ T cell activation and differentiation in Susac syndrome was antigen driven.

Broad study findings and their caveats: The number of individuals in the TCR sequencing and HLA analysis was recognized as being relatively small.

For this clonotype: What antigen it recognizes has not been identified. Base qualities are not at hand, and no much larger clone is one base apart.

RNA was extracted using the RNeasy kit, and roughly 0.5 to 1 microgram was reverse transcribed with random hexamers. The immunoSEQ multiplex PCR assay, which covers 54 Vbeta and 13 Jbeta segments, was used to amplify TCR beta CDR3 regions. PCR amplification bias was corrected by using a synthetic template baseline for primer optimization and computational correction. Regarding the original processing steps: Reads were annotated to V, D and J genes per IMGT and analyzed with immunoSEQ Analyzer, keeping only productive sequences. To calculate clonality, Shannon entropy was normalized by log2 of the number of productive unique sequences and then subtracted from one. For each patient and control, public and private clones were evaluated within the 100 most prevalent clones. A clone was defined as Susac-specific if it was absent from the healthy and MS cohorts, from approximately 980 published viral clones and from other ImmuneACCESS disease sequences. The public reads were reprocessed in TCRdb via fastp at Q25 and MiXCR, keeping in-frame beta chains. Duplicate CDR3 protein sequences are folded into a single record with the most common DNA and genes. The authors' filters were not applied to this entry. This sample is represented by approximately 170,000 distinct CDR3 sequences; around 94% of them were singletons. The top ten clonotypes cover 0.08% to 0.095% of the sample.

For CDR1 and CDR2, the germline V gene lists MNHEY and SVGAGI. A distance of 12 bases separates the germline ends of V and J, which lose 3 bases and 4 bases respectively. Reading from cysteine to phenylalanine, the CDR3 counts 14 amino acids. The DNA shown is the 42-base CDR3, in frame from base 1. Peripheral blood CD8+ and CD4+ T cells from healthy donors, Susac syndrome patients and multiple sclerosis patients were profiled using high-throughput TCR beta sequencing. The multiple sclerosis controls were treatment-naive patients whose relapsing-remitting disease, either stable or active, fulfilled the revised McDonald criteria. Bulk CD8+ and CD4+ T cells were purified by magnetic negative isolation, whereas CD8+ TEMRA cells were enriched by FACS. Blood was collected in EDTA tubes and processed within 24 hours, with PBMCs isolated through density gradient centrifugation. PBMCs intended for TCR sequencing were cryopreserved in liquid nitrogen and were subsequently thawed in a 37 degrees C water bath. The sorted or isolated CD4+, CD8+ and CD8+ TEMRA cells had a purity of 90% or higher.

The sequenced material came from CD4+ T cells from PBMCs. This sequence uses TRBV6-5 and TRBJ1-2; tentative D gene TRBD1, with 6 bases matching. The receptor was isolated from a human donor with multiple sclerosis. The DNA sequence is TGTGCCAGCAGTTATGGGGGGCTCGGCTATGGCTACACCTTC. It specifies CASSYGGLGYGYTF.